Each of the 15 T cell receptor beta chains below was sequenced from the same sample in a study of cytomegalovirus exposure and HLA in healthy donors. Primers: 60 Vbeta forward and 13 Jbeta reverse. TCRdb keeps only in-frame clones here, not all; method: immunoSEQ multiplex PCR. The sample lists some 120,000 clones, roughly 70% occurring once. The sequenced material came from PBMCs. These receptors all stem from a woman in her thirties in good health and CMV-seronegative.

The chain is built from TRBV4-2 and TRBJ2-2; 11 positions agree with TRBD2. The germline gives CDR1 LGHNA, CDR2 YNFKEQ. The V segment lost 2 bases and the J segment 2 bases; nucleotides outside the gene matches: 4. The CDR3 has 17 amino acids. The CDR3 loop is CASSQRLAGLNTGELFF. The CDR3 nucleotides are TGTGCCAGCAGCCAAAGACTAGCGGGGCTTAACACCGGGGAGCTGTTTTTT.

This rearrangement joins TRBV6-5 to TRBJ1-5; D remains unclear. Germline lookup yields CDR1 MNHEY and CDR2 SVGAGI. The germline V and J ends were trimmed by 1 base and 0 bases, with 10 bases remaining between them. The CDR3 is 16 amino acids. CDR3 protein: CASSYLPPGSNQPQHF. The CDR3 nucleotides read TGTGCCAGCAGTTACTTGCCCCCAGGTAGCAATCAGCCCCAGCATTTT.

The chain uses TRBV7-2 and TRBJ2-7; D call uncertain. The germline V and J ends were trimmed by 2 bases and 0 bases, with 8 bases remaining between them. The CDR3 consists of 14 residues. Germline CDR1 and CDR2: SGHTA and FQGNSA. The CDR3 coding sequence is TGTGCCAGCAGCTTATTTCCCGGCTCCTACGAGCAGTACTTC. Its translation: CASSLFPGSYEQYF.

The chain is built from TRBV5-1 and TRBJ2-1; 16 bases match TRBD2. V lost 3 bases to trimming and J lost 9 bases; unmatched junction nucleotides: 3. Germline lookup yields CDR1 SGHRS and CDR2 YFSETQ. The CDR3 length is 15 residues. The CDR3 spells CASSSGTSGRAEQFF. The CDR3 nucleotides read TGCGCCAGCAGCTCCGGGACTAGCGGGAGGGCTGAGCAGTTCTTC.

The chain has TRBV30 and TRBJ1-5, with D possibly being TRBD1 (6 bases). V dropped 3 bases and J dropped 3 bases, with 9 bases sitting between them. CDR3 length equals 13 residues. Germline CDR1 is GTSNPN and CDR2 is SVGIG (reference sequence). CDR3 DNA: TGTGCCTGGAGCGGGGGGGCCAATCAGCCCCAGCATTTT. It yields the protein CAWSGGANQPQHF. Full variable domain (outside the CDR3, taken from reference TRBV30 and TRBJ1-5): SQTIHQWPATLVQPVGSPLSLECTVEGTSNPNLYWYRQAAGRGLQLLFYSVGIGQISSEVPQNLSASRPQDRQFILSSKKLLLSDSGFYLCAWSGGANQPQHFGDGTRLSIL.

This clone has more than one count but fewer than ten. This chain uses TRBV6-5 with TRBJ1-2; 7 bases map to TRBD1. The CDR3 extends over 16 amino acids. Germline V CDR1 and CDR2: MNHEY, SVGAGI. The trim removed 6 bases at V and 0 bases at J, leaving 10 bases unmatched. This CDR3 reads CASSYGVGQANYGYTF. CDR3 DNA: TGTGCCAGCAGCTACGGAGTCGGACAGGCTAACTATGGCTACACCTTC.

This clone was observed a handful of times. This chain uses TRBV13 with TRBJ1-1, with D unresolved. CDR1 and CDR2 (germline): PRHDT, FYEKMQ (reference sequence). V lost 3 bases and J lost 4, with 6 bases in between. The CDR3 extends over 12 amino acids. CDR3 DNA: TGTGCCAGCAGCTTTATCTCCACTGAAGCTTTCTTT. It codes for CASSFISTEAFF.

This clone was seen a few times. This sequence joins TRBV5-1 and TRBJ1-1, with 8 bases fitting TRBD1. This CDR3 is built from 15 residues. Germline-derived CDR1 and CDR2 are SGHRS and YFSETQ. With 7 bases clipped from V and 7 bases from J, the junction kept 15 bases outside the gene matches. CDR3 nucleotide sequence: TGCGCCAGCTCACCAACTAGGACAGGGACCCATGAAGCTTTCTTT. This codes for CASSPTRTGTHEAFF.

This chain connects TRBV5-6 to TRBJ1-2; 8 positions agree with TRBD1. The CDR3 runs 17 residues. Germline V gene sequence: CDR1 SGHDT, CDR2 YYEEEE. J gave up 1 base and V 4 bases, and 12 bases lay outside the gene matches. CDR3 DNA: TGTGCCAGCAGCAACCCCTCCAGGGGGCTCATTAACTATGGCTACACCTTC. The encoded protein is CASSNPSRGLINYGYTF.

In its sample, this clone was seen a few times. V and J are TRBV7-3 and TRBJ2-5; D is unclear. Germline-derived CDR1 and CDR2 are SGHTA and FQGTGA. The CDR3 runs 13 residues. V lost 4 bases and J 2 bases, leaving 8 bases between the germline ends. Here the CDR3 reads CASSSVPQETQYF. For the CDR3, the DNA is TGTGCCAGCAGCTCAGTCCCGCAAGAGACCCAGTACTTC.

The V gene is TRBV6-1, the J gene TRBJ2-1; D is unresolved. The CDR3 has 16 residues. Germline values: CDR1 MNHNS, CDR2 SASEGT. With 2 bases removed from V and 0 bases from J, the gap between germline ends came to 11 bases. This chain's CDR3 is CASSESTALSYNEQFF. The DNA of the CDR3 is TGTGCCAGCAGTGAATCTACAGCTCTCTCCTACAATGAGCAGTTCTTC.

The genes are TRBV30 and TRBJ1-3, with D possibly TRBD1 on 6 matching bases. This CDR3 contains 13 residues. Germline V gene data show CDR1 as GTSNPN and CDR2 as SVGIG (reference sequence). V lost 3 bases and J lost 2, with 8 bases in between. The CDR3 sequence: CAWRWTAGNTIYF. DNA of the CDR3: TGTGCCTGGAGATGGACAGCTGGAAACACCATATATTTT.

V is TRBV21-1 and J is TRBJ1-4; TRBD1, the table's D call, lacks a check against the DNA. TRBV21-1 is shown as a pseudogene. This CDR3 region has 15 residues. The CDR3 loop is CASSKQTGMYEKLFF. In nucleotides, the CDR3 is TGTGCCAGCAGCAAACAGACAGGTATGTATGAAAAACTGTTTTTT.

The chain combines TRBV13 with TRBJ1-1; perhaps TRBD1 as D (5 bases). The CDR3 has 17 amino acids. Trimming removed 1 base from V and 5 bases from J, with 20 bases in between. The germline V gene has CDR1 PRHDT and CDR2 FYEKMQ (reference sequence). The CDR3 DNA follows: TGTGCCAGCAGCTTAGATCGATTCGGAGGGGCAGAGACTGAAGCTTTCTTT. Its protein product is CASSLDRFGGAETEAFF.

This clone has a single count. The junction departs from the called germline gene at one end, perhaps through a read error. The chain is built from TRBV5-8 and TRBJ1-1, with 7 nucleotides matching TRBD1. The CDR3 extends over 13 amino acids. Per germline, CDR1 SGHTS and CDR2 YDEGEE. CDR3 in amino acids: CANSLEYRGEAFF. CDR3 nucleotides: TGTGCCAACAGCTTGGAATACAGGGGTGAAGCTTTCTTT.